This T cell receptor (beta chain) is drawn from a study of shared clonotypes between healthy human individuals. Overall study findings and caveats: Among non-shared clonotypes, generation probabilities were lower than among those shared by all four donors.

Generated by immunoSEQ multiplex PCR, the TCRdb table keeps only in-frame clones and is missing some. In the table there are 2.3 million or so clones, just over 90% of which are singletons. Losses at the gene ends were 3 bases for V and 3 bases for J; bases not matched to a gene: 10. Germline values: CDR1 SQVTM, CDR2 ANQGSEA. This CDR3 contains 17 residues. Concerning this clone: The antigen is undetermined.

The V gene is TRBV29-1, the J gene TRBJ2-5, with 13 bases aligning to TRBD2. The clonotype was recovered from a man aged 18 to 35 in good health. Some clones in this sample may be carry-over from other donors' samples. The sequenced material came from naive CD4+ T cells from PBMCs. As for subset: CD45RA+ positively selected. The DNA of the CDR3 is TGCAGCGTTGAGTTAGGGGTAGGACTAGCGGGAGAAGAGACCCAGTACTTC. Translation gives CSVELGVGLAGEETQYF.